The rows below give T cell receptor beta chains drawn from one sample of a study of beta chain features in type 1 diabetes. Method: immunoSEQ multiplex PCR; TCRdb's copy keeps in-frame clones and lacks some. This sample yields 310,000 or so clones, of which around 7.6% are seen a single time; less than 0.45% belongs to the top ten. Sequencing used central memory CD4+ T cells from blood. These receptors were taken from a woman in her late teens or twenties in good health. Each CDR3 is given with its conserved first and last residue. The order of the fields is V gene, D gene, clone size, J gene, CDR3 protein, CDR3 DNA. D genes are given only for firm matches. Part of the rows lack a size; the others show once, few, many or a class for expanded clones.

v_gene: TRBV28
d_gene: NA
abundance: NA
j_gene: TRBJ2-2
CDR3aa: CASRIGTLNTGELFF
CDR3nt: TGTGCCAGCAGAATCGGGACTCTGAACACCGGGGAGCTGTTTTTT

v_gene: TRBV15
d_gene: NA
abundance: NA
j_gene: TRBJ2-7
CDR3aa: CATSRAGGGFYEQYF
CDR3nt: TGTGCCACCAGCAGAGCCGGGGGCGGTTTCTACGAGCAGTACTTC

v_gene: TRBV6-5
d_gene: NA
abundance: NA
j_gene: TRBJ2-1
CDR3aa: CASSYSQGTTYNEQFF
CDR3nt: TGTGCCAGCAGTTACTCGCAGGGCACTACCTACAATGAGCAGTTCTTC

v_gene: TRBV5-1
d_gene: NA
abundance: few
j_gene: TRBJ2-1
CDR3aa: CASRRESGAYNEQFF
CDR3nt: TGCGCCAGTAGAAGGGAGTCCGGCGCCTACAATGAGCAGTTCTTC

v_gene: TRBV7-9
d_gene: NA
abundance: few
j_gene: TRBJ2-7
CDR3aa: CASSRVRGEQYF
CDR3nt: TGTGCCAGCAGTCGGGTTAGGGGCGAGCAGTACTTC

v_gene: TRBV4-1
d_gene: TRBD1
abundance: NA
j_gene: TRBJ1-1
CDR3aa: CASSHKQGATGAFF
CDR3nt: TGCGCCAGCAGCCATAAACAGGGGGCGACTGGGGCTTTCTTT

v_gene: TRBV18
d_gene: NA
abundance: NA
j_gene: TRBJ2-5
CDR3aa: CASSHASRVSQETQYF
CDR3nt: TGTGCCAGCTCACACGCCAGCCGAGTGTCCCAAGAGACCCAGTACTTC

v_gene: TRBV16
d_gene: NA
abundance: few
j_gene: TRBJ2-5
CDR3aa: CASSRDYQETQYF
CDR3nt: TGTGCCAGCAGCAGGGACTACCAAGAGACCCAGTACTTC

v_gene: TRBV28
d_gene: TRBD1
abundance: NA
j_gene: TRBJ2-1
CDR3aa: CASSSPGTGVYNEQFF
CDR3nt: TGTGCCAGCAGTTCACCCGGGACAGGGGTCTACAATGAGCAGTTCTTC

v_gene: TRBV19
d_gene: NA
abundance: NA
j_gene: TRBJ1-3
CDR3aa: CASSDEDRSSGNTIYF
CDR3nt: TGTGCCAGTAGCGACGAGGACAGAAGCTCTGGAAACACCATATATTTT

v_gene: TRBV7-8
d_gene: NA
abundance: few
j_gene: TRBJ2-3
CDR3aa: CASSLGPRFGTDTQYF
CDR3nt: TGTGCCAGCAGCTTAGGACCGCGGTTCGGCACAGATACGCAGTATTTT

v_gene: TRBV7-8
d_gene: TRBD1
abundance: NA
j_gene: TRBJ1-2
CDR3aa: CASSLQWAGGNYGYTF
CDR3nt: TGTGCCAGCAGCTTACAATGGGCAGGGGGGAACTATGGCTACACCTTC

v_gene: TRBV6-6
d_gene: NA
abundance: NA
j_gene: TRBJ2-5
CDR3aa: CASGRDQYKQYF
CDR3nt: TGTGCCAGCGGCCGGGACCAGTACAAGCAGTACTTC

v_gene: TRBV7-2
d_gene: TRBD1
abundance: NA
j_gene: TRBJ2-2
CDR3aa: CASSSTGVGTGELFF
CDR3nt: TGTGCCAGCAGCTCAACAGGGGTCGGCACCGGGGAGCTGTTTTTT

v_gene: TRBV2
d_gene: NA
abundance: NA
j_gene: TRBJ1-1
CDR3aa: CASSVQGYEAFF
CDR3nt: TGTGCCAGCAGTGTTCAGGGATATGAAGCTTTCTTT

v_gene: TRBV28
d_gene: TRBD2
abundance: few
j_gene: TRBJ2-1
CDR3aa: CASRTAGGGIWNEQFF
CDR3nt: TGTGCCAGCAGAACTGCGGGAGGTGGTATTTGGAATGAGCAGTTCTTC

v_gene: TRBV7-3
d_gene: NA
abundance: few
j_gene: TRBJ2-5
CDR3aa: CASSLSGQDGTQYF
CDR3nt: TGTGCCAGCAGCTTAAGTGGCCAGGACGGGACCCAGTACTTC

v_gene: TRBV5-4
d_gene: NA
abundance: NA
j_gene: TRBJ2-5
CDR3aa: CASSYRVSNQETQYF
CDR3nt: TGTGCCAGCAGCTACAGGGTGTCGAACCAAGAGACCCAGTACTTC

v_gene: TRBV11-2
d_gene: NA
abundance: few
j_gene: TRBJ1-2
CDR3aa: CASSLDPSGNYGYTF
CDR3nt: TGTGCCAGCAGCTTAGATCCCTCAGGGAACTATGGCTACACCTTC

v_gene: TRBV6-5
d_gene: NA
abundance: NA
j_gene: TRBJ2-2
CDR3aa: CASGRFNTGELFF
CDR3nt: TGTGCCAGCGGCAGATTCAACACCGGGGAGCTGTTTTTT

v_gene: TRBV6-5
d_gene: TRBD2
abundance: few
j_gene: TRBJ2-3
CDR3aa: CASSWSSGTGTDTQYF
CDR3nt: TGTGCCAGCAGTTGGTCTAGCGGGACGGGGACAGATACGCAGTATTTT

v_gene: TRBV9
d_gene: NA
abundance: NA
j_gene: TRBJ2-2
CDR3aa: CASSVRSDPNTGELFF
CDR3nt: TGTGCCAGCAGCGTAAGGAGTGACCCCAACACCGGGGAGCTGTTTTTT

v_gene: TRBV7-3
d_gene: NA
abundance: few
j_gene: TRBJ2-2
CDR3aa: CASSSYTNTGELFF
CDR3nt: TGTGCCAGCAGCTCCTACACCAACACCGGGGAGCTGTTTTTT

v_gene: TRBV4-3
d_gene: TRBD2
abundance: many
j_gene: TRBJ2-1
CDR3aa: CASSQEPGGFNNEQFF
CDR3nt: TGCGCCAGCAGCCAAGAGCCGGGAGGCTTTAACAATGAGCAGTTCTTC

v_gene: TRBV15
d_gene: NA
abundance: NA
j_gene: TRBJ2-6
CDR3aa: CATSRDRNSGANVLTF
CDR3nt: TGTGCCACCAGCAGAGATAGGAACTCTGGGGCCAACGTCCTGACTTTC

v_gene: TRBV4-3
d_gene: NA
abundance: many
j_gene: TRBJ1-4
CDR3aa: CASSQDFRGGEKLFF
CDR3nt: TGCGCCAGCAGCCAAGATTTCAGGGGTGGAGAAAAACTGTTTTTT

v_gene: TRBV9
d_gene: TRBD2
abundance: many
j_gene: TRBJ2-1
CDR3aa: CASSVGLAGEQFF
CDR3nt: TGTGCCAGCAGCGTAGGACTAGCCGGCGAGCAGTTCTTC

v_gene: TRBV12-5
d_gene: NA
abundance: NA
j_gene: TRBJ2-2
CDR3aa: CASESSNTGELFF
CDR3nt: TGTGCTAGTGAGAGTTCGAACACCGGGGAGCTGTTTTTT

v_gene: TRBV23-1
d_gene: NA
abundance: many
j_gene: TRBJ2-1
CDR3aa: CASSHPPQGSYNEQFF
CDR3nt: TGCGCCAGCAGTCATCCCCCCCAGGGGAGCTACAATGAGCAGTTCTTC

v_gene: TRBV11-2
d_gene: TRBD2
abundance: many
j_gene: TRBJ2-1
CDR3aa: CASSLARGNEQFF
CDR3nt: TGTGCCAGCAGCTTAGCGCGGGGGAATGAGCAGTTCTTC

v_gene: TRBV4-1
d_gene: NA
abundance: few
j_gene: TRBJ1-5
CDR3aa: CASSQDFRQSNQPQHF
CDR3nt: TGTGCCAGCAGCCAAGATTTTCGACAGAGCAATCAGCCCCAGCATTTT

v_gene: TRBV29-1
d_gene: TRBD2
abundance: NA
j_gene: TRBJ2-1
CDR3aa: CSVDGGSGQFF
CDR3nt: TGCAGCGTTGATGGCGGGAGCGGGCAGTTCTTC

v_gene: TRBV27
d_gene: NA
abundance: NA
j_gene: TRBJ2-3
CDR3aa: CASSGLGGTDTQYF
CDR3nt: TGTGCCAGCAGTGGGCTAGGGGGCACAGATACGCAGTATTTT

v_gene: TRBV7-2
d_gene: TRBD2
abundance: many
j_gene: TRBJ2-1
CDR3aa: CASSFPPGLAGDEQFF
CDR3nt: TGTGCCAGCAGCTTTCCTCCGGGACTAGCGGGAGATGAGCAGTTCTTC

v_gene: TRBV5-1
d_gene: NA
abundance: NA
j_gene: TRBJ2-3
CDR3aa: CASSLTTVSTDTQYF
CDR3nt: TGCGCCAGCAGCTTGACGACAGTAAGCACAGATACGCAGTATTTT

v_gene: TRBV7-9
d_gene: NA
abundance: NA
j_gene: TRBJ1-3
CDR3aa: CASSRQQGNTIYF
CDR3nt: TGTGCCAGCAGCCGTCAACAAGGAAACACCATATATTTT

v_gene: TRBV5-1
d_gene: TRBD2
abundance: NA
j_gene: TRBJ2-3
CDR3aa: CASSLTSPLAGEVTDTQYF
CDR3nt: TGCGCCAGCAGCTTGACGTCCCCACTAGCGGGAGAGGTCACAGATACGCAGTATTTT

v_gene: TRBV6-6
d_gene: NA
abundance: many
j_gene: TRBJ2-1
CDR3aa: CASIWSSSYNEQFF
CDR3nt: TGTGCCAGCATTTGGTCAAGCTCCTACAATGAGCAGTTCTTC

v_gene: TRBV9
d_gene: TRBD2
abundance: few
j_gene: TRBJ2-3
CDR3aa: CASSLTSGRSDTQYF
CDR3nt: TGTGCCAGCAGCCTCACTAGCGGGAGATCCGATACGCAGTATTTT

v_gene: TRBV7-9
d_gene: NA
abundance: many
j_gene: TRBJ2-1
CDR3aa: CASSYKIKQFF
CDR3nt: TGTGCCAGCAGCTACAAAATCAAGCAGTTCTTC

v_gene: TRBV6-5
d_gene: NA
abundance: few
j_gene: TRBJ2-2
CDR3aa: CASRTDRNTGELFF
CDR3nt: TGTGCCAGCCGTACGGACAGGAACACCGGGGAGCTGTTTTTT

v_gene: TRBV7-9
d_gene: TRBD1
abundance: few
j_gene: TRBJ2-2
CDR3aa: CASSPQGGPTGELFF
CDR3nt: TGTGCCAGCAGCCCACAGGGGGGCCCCACCGGGGAGCTGTTTTTT

v_gene: TRBV4-3
d_gene: TRBD2
abundance: NA
j_gene: TRBJ2-5
CDR3aa: CASSQRGGRGETQYF
CDR3nt: TGCGCCAGCAGCCAAAGGGGCGGGAGGGGTGAGACCCAGTACTTC

v_gene: TRBV6-5
d_gene: NA
abundance: few
j_gene: TRBJ1-1
CDR3aa: CASSERRIESQAFF
CDR3nt: TGTGCCAGCAGTGAACGACGAATTGAGTCCCAAGCTTTCTTT

v_gene: TRBV7-2
d_gene: NA
abundance: few
j_gene: TRBJ2-2
CDR3aa: CASSFSGATGELFF
CDR3nt: TGTGCCAGCAGCTTCTCCGGGGCCACCGGGGAGCTGTTTTTT

v_gene: TRBV28
d_gene: NA
abundance: NA
j_gene: TRBJ2-7
CDR3aa: CASRGVLYEQYF
CDR3nt: TGTGCCAGCAGGGGGGTTTTGTACGAGCAGTACTTC

v_gene: TRBV6-6
d_gene: NA
abundance: few
j_gene: TRBJ2-1
CDR3aa: CASTTVSYNEQFF
CDR3nt: TGTGCCAGCACTACAGTCTCCTACAATGAGCAGTTCTTC

v_gene: TRBV7-2
d_gene: NA
abundance: many
j_gene: TRBJ2-1
CDR3aa: CASSEWGEQFF
CDR3nt: TGTGCCAGCAGCGAATGGGGTGAGCAGTTCTTC

v_gene: TRBV6-5
d_gene: TRBD1
abundance: few
j_gene: TRBJ1-5
CDR3aa: CASRSGTGSNQPQHF
CDR3nt: TGTGCCAGCAGATCCGGGACAGGGAGCAATCAGCCCCAGCATTTT

v_gene: TRBV5-6
d_gene: TRBD1
abundance: NA
j_gene: TRBJ2-1
CDR3aa: CASSLTGGLTISDEQFF
CDR3nt: TGTGCCAGCAGCTTGACAGGGGGACTTACTATTTCGGATGAGCAGTTCTTC

v_gene: TRBV27
d_gene: TRBD2
abundance: few
j_gene: TRBJ2-1
CDR3aa: CASSRLAGAGNEQFF
CDR3nt: TGTGCCAGCAGCCGACTAGCGGGAGCTGGTAATGAGCAGTTCTTC

v_gene: TRBV9
d_gene: NA
abundance: NA
j_gene: TRBJ2-5
CDR3aa: CASSLQGTETQYF
CDR3nt: TGTGCCAGCAGCCTACAGGGTACGGAGACCCAGTACTTC

v_gene: TRBV7-9
d_gene: TRBD2
abundance: few
j_gene: TRBJ2-1
CDR3aa: CASSQPSGRLNEQFF
CDR3nt: TGTGCCAGCAGCCAACCTAGCGGGAGGCTCAATGAGCAGTTCTTC

v_gene: TRBV6-6
d_gene: TRBD2
abundance: few
j_gene: TRBJ2-1
CDR3aa: CASSPTGTRYNEQFF
CDR3nt: TGTGCCAGCAGTCCCACCGGGACTAGATACAATGAGCAGTTCTTC

v_gene: TRBV5-1
d_gene: NA
abundance: few
j_gene: TRBJ2-3
CDR3aa: CASSLTGPGGGTQYF
CDR3nt: TGCGCCAGCAGCTTGACTGGTCCTGGCGGCGGTACGCAGTATTTT